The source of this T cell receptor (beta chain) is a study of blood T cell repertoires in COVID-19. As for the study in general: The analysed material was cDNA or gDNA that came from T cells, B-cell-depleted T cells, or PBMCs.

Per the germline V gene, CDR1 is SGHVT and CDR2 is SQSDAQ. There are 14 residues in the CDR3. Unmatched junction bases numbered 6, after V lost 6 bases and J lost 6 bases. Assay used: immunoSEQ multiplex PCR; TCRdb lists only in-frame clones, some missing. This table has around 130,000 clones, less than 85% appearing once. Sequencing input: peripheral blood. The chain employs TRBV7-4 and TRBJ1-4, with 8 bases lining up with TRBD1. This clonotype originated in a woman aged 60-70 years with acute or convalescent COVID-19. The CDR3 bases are TGTGCCAGCAGTTTCGGACAGGGAGATGAAAAACTGTTTTTT. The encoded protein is CASSFGQGDEKLFF.